This T cell receptor (beta chain) came from a study of blood T cell repertoires in COVID-19. The wider study: The United States, Italy and Spain were the sources of the acute and convalescent COVID-19 samples.

Authors' methods: For nucleated cells, counts were estimated from reference gene primer amplification. Profiling relied on immunoSEQ multiplex PCR, and the TCRdb table lists in-frame clones only, not all of them. V and J calls and clone size are copied from that table; D and trimming were computed from the DNA. The sample has about 220,000 clones; 88% are singletons. Germline CDR1 and CDR2: SGHRS and YFSETQ. This CDR3 has 17 amino acids. V trimming: 4 bases; J trimming: 4 bases; junction bases outside the gene matches: 12. This clonotype originated in a woman aged 25 to 39 who had recovered from COVID-19. The sample consisted of PBMCs or T cells enriched from blood (not recorded which). The genes are TRBV5-1 and TRBJ2-3; TRBD1 aligns across 10 bases. This chain's CDR3 is CASSLRAGTGVADTQYF. DNA for the CDR3: TGCGCCAGCAGCCTCAGGGCGGGGACAGGGGTGGCAGATACGCAGTATTTT.